The 16 T cell receptor beta chains in this list originate from one sample, sequenced in a study of T cells in Graves' hyperthyroidism and ophthalmopathy (dated by TCRdb to between 2018 and 2021). The library was built by means of multiplex PCR. TCRdb names Illumina HiSeq 2000 as the instrument used. The TCR beta CDR3 regions were amplified from RNA transcripts. The first round of RT-PCR for the TCR CDR3 was performed with the HTBI primer set and the Qiagen OneStep RT-PCR kit. TCRdb trimmed the raw reads at Q25, called clones with MiXCR and kept productive beta chains. Rows with a matching CDR3 protein are joined into one entry that keeps the most common DNA and genes. The sample data list about 560,000 distinct CDR3 sequences, and about a sixth of these were observed just once. The top ten clonotypes cover 7.3% of the sample. Sequenced: blood. The receptors shown here come from a woman under 40 with Graves' hyperthyroidism.

This rearrangement joins TRBV15 to TRBJ2-7; 7 positions match TRBD1. The CDR3 runs 17 residues. CDR1 and CDR2 from the germline V gene are LNHNV and YYDKDF (reference sequence). J was trimmed by 2 bases and V by 0 bases; bases with no gene match: 10. The CDR3 nucleotides are TGTGCCACCAGCAGAGACCTTAGGGGACAGAAGACCTACGAGCAGTACTTC. Translating gives CATSRDLRGQKTYEQYF.

In its sample, this clonotype was seen many times. The V call is TRBV6-1, the J call TRBJ2-7, with 8 bases fitting TRBD2. CDR1 MNHNS and CDR2 SASEGT come from the germline V gene. Unmatched junction bases numbered 7, after V lost 0 bases and J lost 0 bases. This CDR3 comprises 17 residues. CDR3 sequence: CASSEAHGGANSYEQYF. CDR3 sequence (DNA): TGTGCCAGCAGTGAAGCGCACGGGGGGGCGAACTCCTACGAGCAGTACTTC.

This clonotype was seen a handful of times. A clone one base away is much larger, so this may be a read error. This chain uses TRBV2 with TRBJ2-3, with D possibly called TRBD1 or TRBD2 (6 bases each). Germline V gives CDR1 SNHLY, CDR2 FYNNEI. The CDR3 has 16 residues. Deletions cut 3 bases from V and 2 bases from J, with 15 bases between. In nucleotides, the CDR3 is TGTGCCAGCAGTGAGGGGGCTGGCGGGAACACAGATACGCAGTATTTT. This codes for CASSEGAGGNTDTQYF.

J is TRBJ2-3 and V is TRBV6-2 or TRBV6-3, with 7 nucleotides matching TRBD2. The CDR3 has 12 amino acids. Germline CDR1 is MNHEY and CDR2 is SVGEGT. The CDR3 sequence is CGASGRGDTQYF. CDR3 DNA: TGTGGGGCTAGCGGTCGGGGAGATACGCAGTATTTT.

This clonotype was seen repeatedly, ten times or more. The junction shows a germline mismatch at one end, possibly a read error. The V and J genes are TRBV20-1 and TRBJ2-3; weak D call: TRBD2 (5 bases). Germline CDR1 reads DFQATT; CDR2 reads SNEGSKA (reference sequence). This CDR3 has 14 residues. Here the CDR3 DNA reads TGCAGTTCCCTAGGGCCTTCTAGCACAGATACGCACTATTTT. It translates to CSSLGPSSTDTHYF.

V is TRBV5-1 and J is TRBJ2-1; 10 nucleotides line up with TRBD1. The CDR3 contains 15 residues. Per the germline V gene, CDR1 is SGHRS and CDR2 is YFSETQ. V lost 5 bases to trimming and J lost 3 bases; unmatched junction nucleotides: 5. CDR3 sequence reads: CASRVGTGDYNEQFF. DNA for the CDR3: TGCGCCAGCAGGGTGGGGACAGGGGACTACAATGAGCAGTTCTTC.

A note on this clonotype: It may be a read error: a sequence one base away is much more abundant. This chain links TRBV28 with TRBJ2-2; 7 bases line up with TRBD2. Germline V gene sequence: CDR1 MDHEN, CDR2 SYDVKM. The CDR3 spans 13 residues. V lost 8 bases to trimming and J lost 3 bases; unmatched junction nucleotides: 3. CDR3 sequence (DNA): TGTGCCAGCGCGGGGGAGGACACCGGGGAGCTGTTTTTT. This codes for CASAGEDTGELFF. The full variable domain, its missing parts supplied by reference TRBV28 and TRBJ2-2, is DVKVTQSSRYLVKRTGEKVFLECVQDMDHENMFWYRQDPGLGLRLIYFSYDVKMKEKGDIPEGYSVSREKKERFSLILESASTNQTSMYLCASAGEDTGELFFGEGSRLTVL.

This chain uses TRBV11-2 with TRBJ1-3, with a tentative D call TRBD1 (6 bases). CDR3 size: 18 residues. Trimming left V 4 bases short and J 0 bases short, with 19 bases between. Germline CDR1 is SGHAT and CDR2 is FQNNGV. The CDR3 loop reads CASSWSRGNAISGNTIYF. CDR3 DNA: TGTGCCAGCAGCTGGAGTAGGGGGAATGCCATCTCTGGAAACACCATATATTTT.

This chain connects TRBV20-1 to TRBJ2-2; D not resolved. The ends were cut back, 3 bases at V and 6 bases at J, with 5 bases in the middle. Looked up from germline, CDR1 is DFQATT and CDR2 is SNEGSKA (reference sequence). There are 11 residues in the CDR3. CDR3: CSARNSGELFF. CDR3 bases: TGCAGTGCTAGGAATTCCGGGGAGCTGTTTTTT.

The table lists this clonotype with a few counts. The rearrangement links TRBV18 to TRBJ2-5, with 16 bases that match TRBD2. V lost 3 bases to trimming and J lost 4 bases; unmatched junction nucleotides: 5. Germline V gene data show CDR1 as KGHSH and CDR2 as LQKENI. The CDR3 has 17 amino acids. The CDR3 DNA is TGTGCCAGCTCACCTGGGACTAGCGGGAGGGCCCGAGAGACCCAGTACTTC. Protein: CASSPGTSGRARETQYF.

There are a few counts of this clonotype. The chain joins TRBV20-1 to TRBJ1-2, with D possibly matching TRBD1 (5 bases). Trimming stripped 4 bases from V and 8 bases from J, with 8 bases between. Per the germline V gene, CDR1 is DFQATT and CDR2 is SNEGSKA (reference sequence). This CDR3 region has 10 residues. The CDR3 loop is CSATRQGYTF. The CDR3 region has the DNA TGCAGTGCTACTAGACAGGGCTACACCTTC.

This clonotype was counted many times. The rearrangement uses TRBV28 and TRBJ2-7; TRBD2 aligns across 8 bases. CDR3 length: 16 amino acids. Germline assignment: CDR1 MDHEN and CDR2 SYDVKM. Trimming at V came to 1 base and at J to 1 base, leaving 6 bases not matched to a gene. In nucleotides, the CDR3 is TGTGCCAGCAGTTTATCACTAGCGGACGCATCCTACGAGCAGTACTTC. Protein: CASSLSLADASYEQYF.

This chain uses TRBV9 with TRBJ1-2; D is possibly TRBD1 (5 bases). Germline values: CDR1 SGDLS, CDR2 YYNGEE. The CDR3 sequence is 13 residues long. Trimming removed 6 bases from V and 10 bases from J, with 19 bases in between. This CDR3 is CASTSHLDSPYTF. The CDR3 DNA reads TGTGCCAGCACCTCACACCTAGACAGCCCCTACACCTTC.

This clonotype was found a few times. The rearrangement joins TRBV19 to TRBJ2-7; TRBD2 is a possible D gene (6 bases). From germline, CDR1 is LNHDA and CDR2 SQIVND (reference sequence). The CDR3 extends over 14 amino acids. With 3 bases removed from V and 5 bases from J, the gap between germline ends came to 14 bases. The CDR3 protein is CASSMVLALNEQYF. CDR3 DNA: TGTGCCAGTAGTATGGTTCTAGCGTTGAACGAGCAGTACTTC.

This clonotype was counted between two and nine times. The chain links TRBV28 to TRBJ1-6; D unclear. Germline CDR1 MDHEN, CDR2 SYDVKM. V shed 6 bases and J shed 11 bases, with 20 bases lying between them. CDR3 length equals 15 residues. CDR3 in amino acids: CASSHTGRGETPLHF. CDR3 sequence (DNA): TGTGCCAGCAGCCACACCGGGCGCGGTGAGACACCCCTCCACTTT.

V usage is TRBV12-3 or TRBV12-4 and J usage is TRBJ2-1, with D perhaps TRBD2 (6 bases). The CDR3 has 13 amino acids. The V gene lost 6 bases and the J gene lost 8 bases, with 14 bases spanning the gap. This CDR3 reads CASRRRTSYEQFF. In nucleotides, the CDR3 is TGTGCCAGCAGACGACGAACTAGCTATGAGCAGTTCTTC.